This T cell receptor beta chain was captured in a study of beta chain features in type 1 diabetes. Reverse transcription of all isolated RNA meant that expressed TCRB transcripts were sequenced. TCRdb keeps only in-frame clones here, not all; method: immunoSEQ multiplex PCR. The data contain 150,000 to 200,000 clones, more than 60% of them singletons. Study results and caveats: Shorter TCRB CDR3s, moderately but significantly so, were found in Type 1 diabetes patients in all four CD4+ subsets.

V gave up 4 bases and J gave up 2 bases, with 16 bases separating them. The germline CDR1 and CDR2 sequences are SGHRS and YFSETQ. The CDR3 covers 16 residues. With respect to this clone: As yet, its antigen is unknown.

Each of the CD4+ naive, central memory, regulatory and stem cell-like memory populations was sorted via CD45RO/CCR7/CD25/CD127/CD95/CD27. The sequence came from a man aged 25-40 years with type 1 diabetes. Sequencing was carried out using naive CD4+ T cells from blood. The chain couples TRBV5-1 to TRBJ2-1; D is perhaps TRBD2 (6 bases). The CDR3 loop reads CASSVQPSAAYNEQFF. CDR3 bases: TGCGCCAGCAGCGTTCAGCCTAGCGCCGCCTACAATGAGCAGTTCTTC.